Described below is a single T cell receptor (beta chain) sequence and its context. Its antigen specificity is not known. Per-nucleotide qualities are absent, and no much larger clonotype sits a single base away. This entry comes from a study of blood T cell repertoires in COVID-19 (dated by TCRdb to the early 2020s). Regarding the research as a whole: Collaborator samples came from the United States, Italy and Spain and covered acute and convalescent phases of COVID-19. The prospective study material was composed of cDNA or gDNA derived from T cells, B-cell-depleted T cells, or PBMCs. Deeply sampled blood TCRbeta repertoires from subjects exposed to, actively infected with, or recovered from COVID-19 were included in the dataset. The repertoires were released in a freely available public database meant as a resource for research on the immune response to SARS-CoV-2. The samples were drawn from the first 160 participants of the ongoing ImmuneRACE study and from 1,254 subjects provided by 6 global collaborators. Sample metadata almost always included a de-identified subject ID, COVID-19 status, age in years and sex. Where available, HLA class I and class II types were taken from metadata supplied by the sample provider and were not determined by assay-based typing.

Each collaborating institution followed its own protocols to collect whole blood in K2EDTA tubes. For TCRbeta analysis, collaborator samples were shipped as frozen whole blood, as isolated PBMCs, or as DNA extracted from either sample type. TCRbeta CDR3 regions were amplified from genomic DNA by means of the immunoSEQ Assay, a bias-controlled multiplex PCR. The paper's data handling went like this. Within the assay, amplification of reference gene primers was used to estimate how many nucleated cells each sample contained. To quantify the absolute abundance of each unique TCRbeta CDR3 rearrangement, sequence reads were collapsed and filtered. For each sample, productive Simpson clonality was calculated as the square root of Simpson's diversity index across productive rearrangements. TCRdb took over this immuneACCESS table, retaining in-frame rearrangements with V and J assigned. Such tables are incomplete; in checked studies, under half of the missing clones stem from an unresolved V gene, and the remainder is unexplained. V and J calls plus clone size are reproduced from that table; the DNA served to infer D and trimming. For this sample the table gives tens of thousands of clones, of which around 77% were detected only once. The ten most abundant clones make up about a tenth of the sample.

Taken from the germline V gene, the CDR1 and CDR2 loops are SNHLY and FYNNEI. There are 15 amino acids in the CDR3, from cysteine to phenylalanine inclusive. The DNA shown is the 45-base CDR3, in frame from base 1. V ends up 4 bases short and J 7 bases short, with an unmatched junction base count of 9. The investigation overall reported the following: The quantity of clinical and demographic metadata differed by source and by participant and was supplied without curation.

This clonotype originated in a human donor in a cohort sampled during active COVID-19. Rearrangement joined TRBV2 to TRBJ2-1, with 8 bases aligning to TRBD2. The sequencing sample was made of peripheral blood. The CDR3 amino acid sequence is: CASSAVRGGRNEQFF. The nucleotides read TGTGCCAGCAGTGCTGTTCGGGGGGGGAGAAATGAGCAGTTCTTC.